This T cell receptor beta chain was found in a study of Graves' ophthalmopathy and Graves' hyperthyroidism. General study points: Most thyroid-expanded clonotypes exceeding 0.001 frequency were also found in blood. Sensitivity reached less than 71% and specificity approximately 72% when the model predicted ophthalmopathy progression.

From RNA, the CDR3 regions of TCR beta chains were amplified and sequenced. An initial RT-PCR round employing HTBI primers preceded a second-round multiplex PCR. One entry per CDR3 protein, called by TCRdb with MiXCR from the multiplex PCR reads. The table has 580,000 or so distinct CDR3 sequences, roughly 39% seen once. This clonotype came up many times. Antigen: not known. Diagnosis was based on clinical symptoms, serum thyroxine, TRAb, thyroid ultrasound and orbital computed tomography. CDR3 length: 14 amino acids. CDR1 is SGDLS, CDR2 YYNGEE, per germline. V lost 4 bases to trimming and J lost 2 bases, with 13 bases between them.

The source of this sequence is an adult man with Graves' hyperthyroidism. The rearrangement joins TRBV9 to TRBJ2-7, with D unresolved. The sequenced material came from peripheral blood or thyroid tissue (not recorded which). The CDR3 spells CASSPRPRTYEQYF. CDR3 nucleotide sequence: TGTGCCAGCAGCCCCCGGCCTAGGACCTACGAGCAGTACTTC.